This TCR beta chain emerged from a study of T-cell memory formation after mild COVID-19. TCRdb recomputed calls from the 5' RACE reads with MiXCR, one row per CDR3 protein. The data hold about 400,000 distinct CDR3 sequences, with approximately 18% observed a single time. Trimming took 4 bases from V and 2 from J, leaving 18 bases between them. Germline V lookup: CDR1 SGHTA, CDR2 FQGNSA. This CDR3 comprises 17 residues. As concerns this clonotype: Its antigen is not known.

Study-wide findings and caveats: Later expanders leaned toward CD4+, whereas clones contracting from day 15 to 85 were balanced CD4/CD8. Pre-infection memory already had some responding clones, implying cross-reactive memory joined.

The sample was PBMCs or a T cell subset sorted from them (not recorded which). The sequence came from a man between 18 and 29 years old who had mild COVID-19 (a few samples of this study predate the infection). Cell type and time point are not known. V is TRBV7-2 and J is TRBJ1-5; D might be TRBD1 (5 bases). The CDR3 nucleotides are TGTGCCAGCAGCTCCGGAGGGGTCGGCGGGGGCAATCAGCCCCAGCATTTT. Amino acids: CASSSGGVGGGNQPQHF.